The T cell receptor (beta chain) under discussion was sequenced for a study of spatial heterogeneity in lung cancer. As for the study in general: Where present, follow-up PBMC were sequenced a median of about 22 months after resection. There were consistently more beta-chain sequences detected than alpha-chain sequences. A unique TCR and UMI combination showed up more than ten times in raw reads, on average.

The CDR3 is 14 residues long. In germline, CDR1 is SNHLY, CDR2 FYNNEI. Trimming at V came to 8 bases and at J to 1 base, leaving 6 bases not matched to a gene. Time point given: blood at routine non-recurrence follow-up after resection. Whole RNA from tumor, nontumor lung or frozen PBMC was sequenced unsorted. Using its own MiXCR run on the 5' RACE reads, TCRdb lists one record per CDR3 protein. The sample gives tens of thousands of distinct CDR3 sequences, 12% of which show up once; roughly 32% is in the top ten. The sample in question was PBMCs, obtained at follow-up. This sequence joins TRBV2 and TRBJ2-5, with 8 positions matching TRBD2. This receptor was obtained from a male donor with early-stage non-small cell lung cancer. The CDR3 DNA reads as TGTGCCAGCGTTCAGCGGGGGAGCCAAGAGACCCAGTACTTC. It specifies CASVQRGSQETQYF.